This TCR beta chain was found in a study of blood T cell repertoires in COVID-19. Study information: Collection of acute and convalescent COVID-19 samples took place in the United States, Italy and Spain.

Assay used: immunoSEQ multiplex PCR; TCRdb lists only in-frame clones, some missing. The sample holds 140,000 or so clones, 79% seen once. J was trimmed by 1 base and V by 3 bases; bases with no gene match: 1. Germline loops: CDR1 LNHNV, CDR2 YYDKDF (reference sequence). CDR3 size: 15 residues. The gene calls are TRBV15 and TRBJ2-1; 9 positions agree with TRBD1. The TCR comes from a woman aged 70-85 years with COVID-19, enrolled during active disease. What was sequenced was peripheral blood. CDR3 amino acids: CATSRGQGSYNEQFF. DNA for the CDR3: TGTGCCACCAGCAGGGGACAGGGATCCTACAATGAGCAGTTCTTC.